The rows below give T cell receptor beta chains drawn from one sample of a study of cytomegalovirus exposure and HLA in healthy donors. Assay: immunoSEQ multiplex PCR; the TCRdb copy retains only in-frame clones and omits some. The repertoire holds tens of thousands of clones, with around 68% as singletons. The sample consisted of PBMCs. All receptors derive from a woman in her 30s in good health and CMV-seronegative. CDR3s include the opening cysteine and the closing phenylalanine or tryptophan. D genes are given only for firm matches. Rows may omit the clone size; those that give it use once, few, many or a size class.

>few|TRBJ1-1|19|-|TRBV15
TGTGCCACCAGCACCCACGAACGACAGCTAAGATTTTTTCACACTGAAGCTTTCTTT
CATSTHERQLRFFHTEAFF
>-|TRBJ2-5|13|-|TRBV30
TGTGCCTGGAGTGGACCCCCGGACTATCGGACCTACTTC
CAWSGPPDYRTYF
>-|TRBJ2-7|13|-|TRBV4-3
TGCGCCAGCAGCCAAGAGCTGAGGGGGGAGCAGTACTTC
CASSQELRGEQYF
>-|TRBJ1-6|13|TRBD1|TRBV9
TGTGCCAGCCAGGGGGAACTCAATTCACCCCTCCACTTT
CASQGELNSPLHF
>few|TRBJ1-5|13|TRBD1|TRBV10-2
TGCGCCAGCAGGACAGGGCCCCGGCAGCCCCAGCATTTT
CASRTGPRQPQHF
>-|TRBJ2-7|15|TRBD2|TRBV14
TGTGCCAGCAGCCAACTAGCGGGGGTGACCTACGAGCAGTACTTC
CASSQLAGVTYEQYF
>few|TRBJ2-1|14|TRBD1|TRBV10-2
TGCGCCTGCAACCGGGACAGGACCTACAATGAGCAGTTCTTC
CACNRDRTYNEQFF
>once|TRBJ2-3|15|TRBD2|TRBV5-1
TGCGCCAGCAGCTTACCACTAGCGAGCACAGATACGCAGTATTTT
CASSLPLASTDTQYF
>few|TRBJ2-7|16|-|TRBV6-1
TGTGCCAGCAGTGGGGACTCGACACACTACTCCTACGAGCAGTACTTC
CASSGDSTHYSYEQYF
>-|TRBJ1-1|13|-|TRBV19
TGTGCCAGTAAGTGGCGGTCGAACACTGAAGCTTTCTTT
CASKWRSNTEAFF
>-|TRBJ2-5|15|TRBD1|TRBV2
TGTGCCAGCAGGGAACAGGGGGCGAAGCAAGAGACCCAGTACTTC
CASREQGAKQETQYF
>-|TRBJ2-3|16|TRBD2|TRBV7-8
TGTGCCAGCAGCTCCAGACCGGGACTAGATTTAGATACGCAGTATTTT
CASSSRPGLDLDTQYF
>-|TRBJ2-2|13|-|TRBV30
TGTGCCTGGAAAGCGGCTAGCTCCGGGGAGCTGTTTTTT
CAWKAASSGELFF
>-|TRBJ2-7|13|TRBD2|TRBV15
TGTGCCACCAGTCGGGAGGTTCGCTACGAGCAGTACTTC
CATSREVRYEQYF
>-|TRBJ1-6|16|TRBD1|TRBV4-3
TGCGCCAGCAGCCAAGATCGCGGCAGGGGGGATTCACCCCTCCACTTT
CASSQDRGRGDSPLHF
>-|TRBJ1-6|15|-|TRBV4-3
TGCGCCAGCAGCCAAGTAACACAGATCTCTTCACCCCTCCACTTT
CASSQVTQISSPLHF